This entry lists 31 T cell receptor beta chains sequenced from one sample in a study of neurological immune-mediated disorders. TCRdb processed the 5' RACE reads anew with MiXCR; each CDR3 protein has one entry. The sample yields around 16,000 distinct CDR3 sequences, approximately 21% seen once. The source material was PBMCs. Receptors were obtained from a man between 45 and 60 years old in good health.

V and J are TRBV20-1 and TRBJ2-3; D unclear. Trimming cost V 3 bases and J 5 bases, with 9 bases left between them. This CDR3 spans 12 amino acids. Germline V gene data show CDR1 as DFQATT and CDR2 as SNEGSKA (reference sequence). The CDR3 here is CSARAVKDTQYF. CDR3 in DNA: TGCAGTGCTAGGGCGGTGAAAGATACGCAGTATTTT.

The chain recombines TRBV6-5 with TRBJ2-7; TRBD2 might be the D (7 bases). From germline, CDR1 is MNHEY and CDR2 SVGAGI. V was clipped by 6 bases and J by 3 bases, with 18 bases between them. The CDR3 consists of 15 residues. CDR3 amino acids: CASSTLGGAGYEQYF. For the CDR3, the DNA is TGTGCCAGCAGCACCCTAGGGGGGGCGGGCTACGAGCAGTACTTC.

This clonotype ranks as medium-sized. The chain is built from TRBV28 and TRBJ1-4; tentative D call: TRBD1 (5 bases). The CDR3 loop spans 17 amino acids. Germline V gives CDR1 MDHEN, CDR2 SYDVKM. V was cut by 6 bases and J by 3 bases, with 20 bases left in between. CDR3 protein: CASRGRPVGAANEKLFF. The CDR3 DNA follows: TGTGCCAGCAGGGGCCGGCCGGTCGGGGCGGCTAATGAAAAACTGTTTTTT.

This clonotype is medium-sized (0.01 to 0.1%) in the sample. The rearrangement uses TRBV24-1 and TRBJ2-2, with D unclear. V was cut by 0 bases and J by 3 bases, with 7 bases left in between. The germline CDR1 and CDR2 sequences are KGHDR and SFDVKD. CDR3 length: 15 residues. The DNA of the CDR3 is TGTGCCACCAGTGATTTGTTCGCAGACACCGGGGAGCTGTTTTTT. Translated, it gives CATSDLFADTGELFF.

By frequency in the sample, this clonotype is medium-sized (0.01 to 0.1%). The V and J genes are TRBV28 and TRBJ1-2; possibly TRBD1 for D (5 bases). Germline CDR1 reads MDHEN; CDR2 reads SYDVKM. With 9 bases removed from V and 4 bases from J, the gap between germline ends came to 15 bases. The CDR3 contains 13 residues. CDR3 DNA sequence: TGTGCCAGTGGGTCAGGGTCTACCTATGGCTACACCTTC. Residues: CASGSGSTYGYTF.

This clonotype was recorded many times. In nucleotides, the CDR3 is TGCAGTGCTAGAGGAGGGACAGGGGCGACAGATACGCAGTATTTT. This codes for CSARGGTGATDTQYF. V usage is TRBV20-1 and J usage is TRBJ2-3; TRBD1 aligns across 10 bases. The CDR3 has 15 amino acids. With V trimmed by 1 base and J by 3 bases, 4 bases remained unmatched. Germline CDR1 DFQATT, CDR2 SNEGSKA (reference sequence).

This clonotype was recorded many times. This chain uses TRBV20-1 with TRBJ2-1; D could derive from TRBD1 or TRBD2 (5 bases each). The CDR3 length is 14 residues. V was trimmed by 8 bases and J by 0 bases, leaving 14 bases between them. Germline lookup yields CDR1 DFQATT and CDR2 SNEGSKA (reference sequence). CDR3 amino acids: CSLPFGGSYNEQFF. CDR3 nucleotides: TGCAGTTTACCGTTTGGGGGCTCCTACAATGAGCAGTTCTTC.

The DNA of the CDR3 is TGTGCCAGCCCGGGGCGATCCTATAGCAATCAGCCCCAGCATTTT. It encodes CASPGRSYSNQPQHF. The V gene is TRBV7-2, the J gene TRBJ1-5; perhaps TRBD1 as D (5 bases). Between the trimmed V and J ends, which lost 8 bases and 0 bases, there was a span of 14 bases. The CDR3 covers 15 residues. Germline CDR1 is SGHTA and CDR2 is FQGNSA.

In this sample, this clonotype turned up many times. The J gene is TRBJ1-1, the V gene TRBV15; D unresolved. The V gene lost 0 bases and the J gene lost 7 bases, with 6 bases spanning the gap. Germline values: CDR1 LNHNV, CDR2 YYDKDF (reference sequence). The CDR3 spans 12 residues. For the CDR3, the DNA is TGTGCCACCAGCAGAGATTACGGTGAAGCTTTCTTT. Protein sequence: CATSRDYGEAFF.

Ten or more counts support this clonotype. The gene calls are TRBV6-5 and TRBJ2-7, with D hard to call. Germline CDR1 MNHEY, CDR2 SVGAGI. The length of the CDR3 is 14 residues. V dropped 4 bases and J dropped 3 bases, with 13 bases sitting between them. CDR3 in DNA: TGTGCCAGCAGTTTCCGACGGTCTAACTACGAGCAGTACTTC. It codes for CASSFRRSNYEQYF.

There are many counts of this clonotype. DNA for the CDR3: TGCGCCAGCAGCTTAAGGGGACTCTACACAGATACGCAGTATTTT. Amino acid sequence: CASSLRGLYTDTQYF. This chain uses TRBV5-1 with TRBJ2-3, with D perhaps matching TRBD2 (6 bases). Per the germline V gene, CDR1 is SGHRS and CDR2 is YFSETQ. The CDR3 runs 15 residues. Between the trimmed V and J ends, which lost 2 bases and 2 bases, there was a span of 12 bases.

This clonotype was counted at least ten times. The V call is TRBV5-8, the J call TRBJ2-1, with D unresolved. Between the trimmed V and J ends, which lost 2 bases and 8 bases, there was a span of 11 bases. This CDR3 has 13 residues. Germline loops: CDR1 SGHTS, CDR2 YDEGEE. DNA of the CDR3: TGTGCCAGCAGCTTCCAACCCGGCGATGAGCAGTTCTTC. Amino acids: CASSFQPGDEQFF.

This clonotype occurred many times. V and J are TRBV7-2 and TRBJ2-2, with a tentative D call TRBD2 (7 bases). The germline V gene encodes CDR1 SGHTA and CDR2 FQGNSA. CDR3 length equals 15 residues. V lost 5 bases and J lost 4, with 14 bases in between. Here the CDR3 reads CASSPRGAGTGELFF. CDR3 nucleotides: TGTGCCAGCAGCCCTCGGGGGGCGGGCACCGGGGAGCTGTTTTTT.

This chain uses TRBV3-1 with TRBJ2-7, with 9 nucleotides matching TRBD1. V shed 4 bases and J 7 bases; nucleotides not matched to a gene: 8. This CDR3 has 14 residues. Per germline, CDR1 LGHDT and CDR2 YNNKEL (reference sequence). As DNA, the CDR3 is TGTGCCAGCAGCCCCCTGGGACAGGGAGTAGAGCAGTACTTC. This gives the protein CASSPLGQGVEQYF.

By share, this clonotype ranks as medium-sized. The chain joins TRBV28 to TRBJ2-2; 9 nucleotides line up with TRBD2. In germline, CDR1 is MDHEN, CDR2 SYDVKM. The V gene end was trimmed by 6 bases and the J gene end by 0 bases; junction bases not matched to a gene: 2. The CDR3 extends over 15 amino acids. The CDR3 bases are TGTGCCAGCAGGACTAGCGGCGCGAACACCGGGGAGCTGTTTTTT. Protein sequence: CASRTSGANTGELFF.

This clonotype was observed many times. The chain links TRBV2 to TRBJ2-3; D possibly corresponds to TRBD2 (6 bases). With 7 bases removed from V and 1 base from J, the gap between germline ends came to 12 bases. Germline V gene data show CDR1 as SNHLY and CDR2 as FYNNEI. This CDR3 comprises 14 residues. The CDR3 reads CASKAGGGTDTQYF. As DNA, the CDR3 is TGTGCCAGCAAAGCGGGCGGAGGCACAGATACGCAGTATTTT. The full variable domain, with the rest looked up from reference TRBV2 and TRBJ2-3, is EPEVTQTPSHQVTQMGQEVILRCVPISNHLYFYWYRQILGQKVEFLVSFYNNEISEKSEIFDDQFSVERPDGSNFTLKIRSTKLEDSAMYFCASKAGGGTDTQYFGPGTRLTVL.

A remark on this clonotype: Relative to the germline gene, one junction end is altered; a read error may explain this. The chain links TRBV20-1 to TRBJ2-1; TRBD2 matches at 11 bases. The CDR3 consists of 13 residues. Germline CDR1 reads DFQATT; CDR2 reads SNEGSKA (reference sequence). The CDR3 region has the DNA TGCAGTGCTCGTAGCGGGAGGGTGGGTGAGAAGTTCTTC. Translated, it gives CSARSGRVGEKFF.

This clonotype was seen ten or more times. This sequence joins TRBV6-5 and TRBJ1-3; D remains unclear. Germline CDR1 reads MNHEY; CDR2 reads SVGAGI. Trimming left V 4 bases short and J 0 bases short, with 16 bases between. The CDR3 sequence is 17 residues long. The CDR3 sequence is CASSSGGYGVSGNTIYF. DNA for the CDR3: TGTGCCAGCAGTTCCGGAGGATACGGGGTCTCTGGAAACACCATATATTTT.

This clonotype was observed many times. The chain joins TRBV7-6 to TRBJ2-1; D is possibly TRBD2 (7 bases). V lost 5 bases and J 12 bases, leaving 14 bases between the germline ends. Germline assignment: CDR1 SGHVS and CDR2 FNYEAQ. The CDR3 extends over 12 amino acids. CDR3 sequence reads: CASSEGGGVQFF. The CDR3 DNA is TGTGCCAGCAGCGAAGGGGGGGGGGTGCAGTTCTTC. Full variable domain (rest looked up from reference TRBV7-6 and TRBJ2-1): GAGVSQSPRYKVTKRGQDVALRCDPISGHVSLYWYRQALGQGPEFLTYFNYEAQQDKSGLPNDRFSAERPEGSISTLTIQRTEQRDSAMYRCASSEGGGVQFFGPGTRLTVL.

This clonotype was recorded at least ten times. The CDR3 DNA reads TGTGCCAGCAGCCAGGGGAGTCATAGCAATCAGCCCCAGCATTTT. Its protein product is CASSQGSHSNQPQHF. The chain joins TRBV7-2 to TRBJ1-5; maybe TRBD1 (6 bases). This CDR3 is 15 amino acids long. The germline gives CDR1 SGHTA, CDR2 FQGNSA. V lost 5 bases, J lost 0 bases, and 11 bases lay in between.

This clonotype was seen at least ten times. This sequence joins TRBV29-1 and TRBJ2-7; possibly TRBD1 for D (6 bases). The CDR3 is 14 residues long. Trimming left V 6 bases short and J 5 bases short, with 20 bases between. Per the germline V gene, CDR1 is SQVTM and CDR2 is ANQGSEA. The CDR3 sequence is CSVPGLHRANEQYF. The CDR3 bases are TGCAGCGTCCCCGGGTTGCACAGGGCCAACGAGCAGTACTTC.

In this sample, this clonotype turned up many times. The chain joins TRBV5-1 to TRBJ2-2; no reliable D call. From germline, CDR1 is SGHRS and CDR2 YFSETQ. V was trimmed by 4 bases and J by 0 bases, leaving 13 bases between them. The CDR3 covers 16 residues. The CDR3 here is CASSTGRVANTGELFF. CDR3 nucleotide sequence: TGCGCCAGCAGCACGGGTAGGGTGGCGAACACCGGGGAGCTGTTTTTT.

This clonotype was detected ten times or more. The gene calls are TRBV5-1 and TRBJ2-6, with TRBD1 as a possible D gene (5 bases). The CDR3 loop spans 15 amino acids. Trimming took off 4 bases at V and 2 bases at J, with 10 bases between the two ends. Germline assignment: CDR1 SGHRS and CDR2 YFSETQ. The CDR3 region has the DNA TGCGCCAGCAGCGCTCGACAGCCTGGGGCCAACGTCCTGACTTTC. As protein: CASSARQPGANVLTF.

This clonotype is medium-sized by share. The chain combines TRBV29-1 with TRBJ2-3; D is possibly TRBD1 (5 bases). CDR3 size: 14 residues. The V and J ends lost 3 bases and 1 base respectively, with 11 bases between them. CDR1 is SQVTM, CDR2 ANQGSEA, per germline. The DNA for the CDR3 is TGCAGCGTTGATAGGCCACAGGGCACAGATACGCAGTATTTT. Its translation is CSVDRPQGTDTQYF.

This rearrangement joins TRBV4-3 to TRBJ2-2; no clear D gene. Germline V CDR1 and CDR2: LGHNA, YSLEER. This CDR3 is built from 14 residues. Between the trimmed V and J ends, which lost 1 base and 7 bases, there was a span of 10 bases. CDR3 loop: CASSQAYPVGELFF. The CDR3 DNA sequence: TGCGCCAGCAGCCAAGCCTACCCAGTCGGGGAGCTGTTTTTT.

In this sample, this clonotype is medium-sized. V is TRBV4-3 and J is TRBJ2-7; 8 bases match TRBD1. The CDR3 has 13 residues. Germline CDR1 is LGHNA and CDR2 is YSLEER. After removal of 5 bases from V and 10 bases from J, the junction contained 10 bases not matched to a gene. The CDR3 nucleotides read TGCGCCAGCAGCTCTCAGACAGGGGCTCGACAGTACTTC. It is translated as CASSSQTGARQYF.

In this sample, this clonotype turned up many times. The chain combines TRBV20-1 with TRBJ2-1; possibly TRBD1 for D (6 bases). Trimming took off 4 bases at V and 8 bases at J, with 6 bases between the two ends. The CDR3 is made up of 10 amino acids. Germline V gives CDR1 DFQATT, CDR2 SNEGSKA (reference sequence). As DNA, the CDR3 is TGCAGTGCTAAGGGGGATGAGCAGTTCTTC. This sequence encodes CSAKGDEQFF.

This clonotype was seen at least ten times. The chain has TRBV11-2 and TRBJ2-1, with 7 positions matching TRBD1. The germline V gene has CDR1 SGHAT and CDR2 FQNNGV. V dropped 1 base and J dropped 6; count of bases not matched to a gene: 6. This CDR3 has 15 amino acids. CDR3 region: CASSLGRQGFNEQFF. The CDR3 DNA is TGTGCCAGCAGCTTAGGTCGACAGGGCTTCAATGAGCAGTTCTTC.

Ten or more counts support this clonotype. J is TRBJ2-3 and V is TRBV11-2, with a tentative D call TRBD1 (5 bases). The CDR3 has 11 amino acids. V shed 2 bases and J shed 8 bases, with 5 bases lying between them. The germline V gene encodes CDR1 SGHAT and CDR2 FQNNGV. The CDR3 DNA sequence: TGTGCCAGCAGCTTAAGGGGTACGCAGTATTTT. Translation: CASSLRGTQYF.

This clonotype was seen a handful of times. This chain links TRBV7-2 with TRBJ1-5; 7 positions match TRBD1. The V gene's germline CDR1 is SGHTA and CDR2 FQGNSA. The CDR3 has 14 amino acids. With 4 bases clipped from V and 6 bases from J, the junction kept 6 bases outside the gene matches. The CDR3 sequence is CASSSYRGGQPQHF. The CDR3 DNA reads TGTGCCAGCAGCTCTTACAGGGGTGGTCAGCCCCAGCATTTT.

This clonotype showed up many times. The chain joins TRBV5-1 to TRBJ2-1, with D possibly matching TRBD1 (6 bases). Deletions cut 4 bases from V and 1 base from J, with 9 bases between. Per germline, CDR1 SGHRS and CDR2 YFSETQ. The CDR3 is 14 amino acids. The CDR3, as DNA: TGCGCCAGCAGCCCTAGGGGGTCCTACAATGAGCAGTTCTTC. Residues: CASSPRGSYNEQFF.